A single sample is the source of the 15 T cell receptor beta chains below, sequenced in a study of Ad26.COV2.S vaccination and SARS-CoV-2 variants. Generated by immunoSEQ multiplex PCR, the TCRdb table keeps only in-frame clones and is missing some. The sample yields about 350,000 clones, more than 85% seen once. Sample treatment: roughly 20 received Ad26.COV2.S at low or high dose, single or two shots; roughly five received placebo; per-sample allocation not given. All samples were drawn on day 63, counting from the first vaccine or placebo injection. Sequencing used peripheral blood, obtained in a trial of Ad26.COV2.S vaccine versus placebo. These receptors were taken from a person between 18 and 59 years old who received the Ad26.COV2.S COVID-19 vaccine or a placebo.

The CDR3 protein is CASSLPGLRSGYTF. The CDR3 DNA sequence: TGCGCCAGCAGCTTACCAGGCCTCAGGTCTGGCTACACCTTC. The chain is built from TRBV5-1 and TRBJ1-2; D call uncertain. Trimming removed 2 bases from V and 7 bases from J, with 15 bases in between. From germline, CDR1 is SGHRS and CDR2 YFSETQ. The CDR3 contains 14 residues.

Points on this clone: Within the sample, other DNA sequences also encode this same CDR3. The rearrangement uses TRBV18 and TRBJ1-3; D remains unclear. The V gene's germline CDR1 is KGHSH and CDR2 LQKENI. The CDR3 covers 13 residues. V lost 0 bases and J 7 bases, leaving 7 bases between the germline ends. CDR3 protein: CASSPPGGNTIYF. CDR3 nucleotides: TGTGCCAGCTCACCACCGGGAGGGAACACCATATATTTT.

The chain has TRBV27 and TRBJ2-5; D is perhaps TRBD2 (7 bases). The CDR3 length is 14 residues. Germline V CDR1 and CDR2: MNHEY, SMNVEV (reference sequence). V was cut by 8 bases and J by 0 bases, with 13 bases left in between. Written as DNA, the CDR3 is TGTGCCAGCCAAAGGGGGGGCAACCAAGAGACCCAGTACTTC. Its protein is CASQRGGNQETQYF.

Here the CDR3 reads CASRDPNTEAFF. CDR3 DNA sequence: TGCGCCAGCAGGGACCCGAACACTGAAGCTTTCTTT. The V gene is TRBV5-1, the J gene TRBJ1-1; D remains ambiguous. The CDR3 runs 12 residues. Germline assignment: CDR1 SGHRS and CDR2 YFSETQ. With 5 bases removed from V and 1 base from J, the gap between germline ends came to 6 bases.

J is TRBJ2-7 and V is TRBV7-9, with a possible D match to TRBD1 (5 bases). Germline CDR1 is SEHNR and CDR2 is FQNEAQ (reference sequence). The ends were cut back, 0 bases at V and 2 bases at J, with 14 bases in the middle. The CDR3 loop spans 16 amino acids. The CDR3: CASSLASDNTPYEQYF. The CDR3 region has the DNA TGTGCCAGCAGCTTAGCGTCGGACAATACACCCTACGAGCAGTACTTC.

As concerns this clone: Distinct nucleotide sequences in the sample also encode this CDR3. The chain couples TRBV5-1 to TRBJ2-5, with D maybe TRBD2 (5 bases). Trimming stripped 0 bases from V and 3 bases from J, with 6 bases between. CDR1 is SGHRS, CDR2 YFSETQ, per germline. CDR3 length equals 13 residues. CDR3 nucleotide sequence: TGCGCCAGCAGCTTGGGGCGGGAAGAGACCCAGTACTTC. Its translation is CASSLGREETQYF.

Concerning this clone itself: Other DNA sequences in this specimen translate into the identical CDR3. V gene TRBV2 combines with J gene TRBJ1-6; 9 bases are a match to TRBD1. Trimming took 9 bases from V and 7 from J; bases not matched to a gene: 4. There are 13 residues in the CDR3. Germline V gene data show CDR1 as SNHLY and CDR2 as FYNNEI. CDR3 sequence: CASSGQGNSPLHF. DNA for the CDR3: TGTGCCAGTTCGGGACAGGGCAATTCACCCCTCCACTTT.

V usage is TRBV15 and J usage is TRBJ2-5, with 8 positions matching TRBD1. The CDR3 totals 16 residues. The germline V gene encodes CDR1 LNHNV and CDR2 YYDKDF (reference sequence). Trimming removed 4 bases from V and 1 base from J; junction bases left unmatched: 8. The CDR3 here is CATSIPGQASQETQYF. The CDR3 region has the DNA TGTGCCACCAGCATTCCGGGACAGGCCAGCCAAGAGACCCAGTACTTC.

The CDR3 nucleotides are TGTGCCAGCAGCCAAGGTAACAGGGGATTGAACGAGCAGTACTTC. It codes for CASSQGNRGLNEQYF. V is TRBV3-1 (or the pseudogene TRBV3-2) and J is TRBJ2-7; 7 bases are shared with TRBD1. The V and J ends lost 1 base and 5 bases, in that order; junction bases with no gene match: 8. Germline V gene data show CDR1 as LGHDT and CDR2 as YNNKEL (reference sequence). This CDR3 region has 15 residues.

This rearrangement joins TRBV16 to TRBJ1-1; unclear D gene. V dropped 4 bases and J dropped 1 base, with 10 bases sitting between them. In germline, CDR1 is KGHSY, CDR2 FQNENV. This CDR3 spans 14 amino acids. This CDR3 is CASSPRVGNTEAFF. CDR3 in DNA: TGTGCCAGCAGCCCCCGGGTCGGGAACACTGAAGCTTTCTTT.

The chain carries TRBV28 and TRBJ2-3, with 14 bases that match TRBD2. Germline assignment: CDR1 MDHEN and CDR2 SYDVKM. CDR3 length: 15 amino acids. J was trimmed by 4 bases and V by 6 bases; bases with no gene match: 3. CDR3 loop: CASSLGLAGADTQYF. CDR3 in DNA: TGTGCCAGCAGCTTGGGACTAGCGGGAGCAGATACGCAGTATTTT.

The gene calls are TRBV6-2 or TRBV6-3 and TRBJ2-2; perhaps D is TRBD1 or TRBD2 (5 bases each). The germline gives CDR1 MNHEY, CDR2 SVGEGT. CDR3 length: 14 residues. Trimming shortened V by 6 bases and J by 2 bases, and 10 bases separated the two germline ends. In nucleotides, the CDR3 is TGTGCCAGCAGCAGGGACGTAAACACCGGGGAGCTGTTTTTT. Translating gives CASSRDVNTGELFF.

In this sample, this clone turned up a few times. The V gene is TRBV5-6, the J gene TRBJ1-1, with TRBD1 matching 7 bases. The CDR3 sequence is 13 residues long. V gave up 1 base and J gave up 7 bases; unmatched junction bases: 4. Germline loops: CDR1 SGHDT, CDR2 YYEEEE. As DNA, the CDR3 is TGTGCCAGCAGCTTGCCGGGACAGAGTGAAGCTTTCTTT. Translation: CASSLPGQSEAFF.

The rearrangement uses TRBV7-2 and TRBJ2-1, with D unclear. This CDR3 is built from 15 residues. V lost 0 bases, J lost 5 bases, and 11 bases lay in between. Looked up from germline, CDR1 is SGHTA and CDR2 is FQGNSA. CDR3 coding DNA: TGTGCCAGCAGCTTAGCTCCAGGTAACAACAATGAGCAGTTCTTC. Translating gives CASSLAPGNNNEQFF. Full variable domain (missing parts from reference TRBV7-2 and TRBJ2-1): GAGVSQSPSNKVTEKGKDVELRCDPISGHTALYWYRQSLGQGLEFLIYFQGNSAPDKSGLPSDRFSAERTGGSVSTLTIQRTQQEDSAVYLCASSLAPGNNNEQFFGPGTRLTVL.

This clone is a singleton in its sample. The chain links TRBV2 to TRBJ1-5; D not certain. V lost 2 bases and J lost 0, with 11 bases in between. The V gene's germline CDR1 is SNHLY and CDR2 FYNNEI. This CDR3 contains 16 residues. The CDR3 is CASSERSGYSNQPQHF. CDR3 nucleotide sequence: TGTGCCAGCAGTGAAAGGTCCGGTTATAGCAATCAGCCCCAGCATTTT.